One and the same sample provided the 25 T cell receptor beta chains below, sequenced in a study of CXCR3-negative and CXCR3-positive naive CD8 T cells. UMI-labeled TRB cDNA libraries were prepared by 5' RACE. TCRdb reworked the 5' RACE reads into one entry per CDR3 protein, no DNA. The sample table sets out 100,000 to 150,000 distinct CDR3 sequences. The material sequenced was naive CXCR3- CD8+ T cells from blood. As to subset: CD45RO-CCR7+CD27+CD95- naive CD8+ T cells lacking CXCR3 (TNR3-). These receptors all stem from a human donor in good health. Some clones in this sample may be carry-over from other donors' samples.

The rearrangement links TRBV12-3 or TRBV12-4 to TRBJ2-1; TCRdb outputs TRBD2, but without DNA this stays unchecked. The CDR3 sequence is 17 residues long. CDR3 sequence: CASSLEWRVSSYNEQFF.

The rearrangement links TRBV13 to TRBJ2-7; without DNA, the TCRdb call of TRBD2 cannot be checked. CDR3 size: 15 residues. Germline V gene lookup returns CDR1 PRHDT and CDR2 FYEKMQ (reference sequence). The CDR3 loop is CASSFLSGGYYEQYF.

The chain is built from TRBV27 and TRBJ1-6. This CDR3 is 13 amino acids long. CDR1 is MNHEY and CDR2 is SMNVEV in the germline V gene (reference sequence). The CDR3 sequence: CASLGRYNSPLHF.

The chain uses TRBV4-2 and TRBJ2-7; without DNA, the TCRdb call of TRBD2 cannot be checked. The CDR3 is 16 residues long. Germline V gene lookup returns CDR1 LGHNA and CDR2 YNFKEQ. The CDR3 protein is CASSQYTSGRAYEQYF.

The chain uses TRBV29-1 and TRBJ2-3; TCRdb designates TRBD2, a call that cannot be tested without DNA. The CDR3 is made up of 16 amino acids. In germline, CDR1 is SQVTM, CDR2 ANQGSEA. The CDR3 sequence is CSVEGASGTSTDTQYF.

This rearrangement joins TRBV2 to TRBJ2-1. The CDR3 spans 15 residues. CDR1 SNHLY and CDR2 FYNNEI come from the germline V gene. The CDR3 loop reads CASSESAEPYNEQFF.

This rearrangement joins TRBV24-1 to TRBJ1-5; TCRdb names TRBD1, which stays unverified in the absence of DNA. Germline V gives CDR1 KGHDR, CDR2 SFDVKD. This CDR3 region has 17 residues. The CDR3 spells CATSESGTGYSNQPQHF.

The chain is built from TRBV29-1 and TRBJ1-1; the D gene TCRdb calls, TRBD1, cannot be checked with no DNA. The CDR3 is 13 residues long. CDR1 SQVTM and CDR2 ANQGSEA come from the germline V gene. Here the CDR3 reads CSVTGAGDTEAFF.

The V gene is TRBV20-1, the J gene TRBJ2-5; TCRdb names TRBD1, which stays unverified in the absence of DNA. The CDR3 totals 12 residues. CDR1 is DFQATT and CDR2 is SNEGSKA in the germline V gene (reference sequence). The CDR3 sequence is CSAPGGMETQYF.

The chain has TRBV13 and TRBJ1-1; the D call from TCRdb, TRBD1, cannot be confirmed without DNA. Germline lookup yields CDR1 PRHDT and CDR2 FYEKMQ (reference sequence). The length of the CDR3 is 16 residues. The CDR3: CASSQRTGGLDTEAFF.

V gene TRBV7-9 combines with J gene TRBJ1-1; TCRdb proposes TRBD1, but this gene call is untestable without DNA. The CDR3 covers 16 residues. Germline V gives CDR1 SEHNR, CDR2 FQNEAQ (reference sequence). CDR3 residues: CASSLGAGTENTEAFF.

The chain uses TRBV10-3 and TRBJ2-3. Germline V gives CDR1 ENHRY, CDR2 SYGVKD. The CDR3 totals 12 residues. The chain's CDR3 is CAISEWTDTQYF.

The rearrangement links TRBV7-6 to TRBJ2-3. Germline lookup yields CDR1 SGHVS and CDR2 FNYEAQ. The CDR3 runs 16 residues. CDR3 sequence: CASSELEVRSTDTQYF.

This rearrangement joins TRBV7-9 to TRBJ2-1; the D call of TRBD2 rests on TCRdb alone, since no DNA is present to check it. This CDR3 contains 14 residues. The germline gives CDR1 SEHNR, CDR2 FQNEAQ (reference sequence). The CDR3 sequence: CASKLAGEYNEQFF.

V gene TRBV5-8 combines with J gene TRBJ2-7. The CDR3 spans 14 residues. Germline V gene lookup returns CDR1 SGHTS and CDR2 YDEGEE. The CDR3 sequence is CASSFTGSTYEQYF.

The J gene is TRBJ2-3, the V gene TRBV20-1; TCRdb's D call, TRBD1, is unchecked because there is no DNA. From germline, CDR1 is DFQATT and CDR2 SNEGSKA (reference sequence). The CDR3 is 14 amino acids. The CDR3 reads CSARWWQGHDTQYF.

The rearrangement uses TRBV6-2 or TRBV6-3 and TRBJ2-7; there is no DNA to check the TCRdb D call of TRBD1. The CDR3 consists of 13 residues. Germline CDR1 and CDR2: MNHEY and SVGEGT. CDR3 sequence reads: CASAGLPPREQYF.

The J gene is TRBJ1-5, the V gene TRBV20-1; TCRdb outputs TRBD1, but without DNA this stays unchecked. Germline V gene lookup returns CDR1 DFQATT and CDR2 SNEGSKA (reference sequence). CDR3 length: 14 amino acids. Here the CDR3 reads CSTKGTESNQPQHF.

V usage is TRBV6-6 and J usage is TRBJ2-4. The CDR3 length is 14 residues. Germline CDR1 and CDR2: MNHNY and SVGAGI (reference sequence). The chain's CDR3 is CASSESLAKNIQYF.

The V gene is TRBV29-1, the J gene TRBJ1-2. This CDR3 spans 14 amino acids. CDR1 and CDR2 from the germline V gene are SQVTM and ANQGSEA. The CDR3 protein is CSVEVPGYNYGYTF.

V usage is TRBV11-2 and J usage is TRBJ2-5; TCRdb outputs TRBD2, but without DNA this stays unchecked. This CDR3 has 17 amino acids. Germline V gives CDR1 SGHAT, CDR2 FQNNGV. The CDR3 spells CASSALTSGLGLGTQYF.

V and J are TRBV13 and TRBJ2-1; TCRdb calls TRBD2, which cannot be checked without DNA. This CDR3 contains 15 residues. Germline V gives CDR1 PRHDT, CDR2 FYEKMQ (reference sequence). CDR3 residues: CASSLEREGRDEQFF. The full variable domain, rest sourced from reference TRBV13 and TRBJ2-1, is AAGVIQSPRHLIKEKRETATLKCYPIPRHDTVYWYQQGPGQDPQFLISFYEKMQSDKGSIPDRFSAQQFSDYHSELNMSSLELGDSALYFCASSLEREGRDEQFFGPGTRLTVL.

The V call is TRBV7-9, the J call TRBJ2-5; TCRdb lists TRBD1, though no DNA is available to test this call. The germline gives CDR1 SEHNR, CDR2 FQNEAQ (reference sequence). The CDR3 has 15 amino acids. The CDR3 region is CASSQGQGGPETQYF.

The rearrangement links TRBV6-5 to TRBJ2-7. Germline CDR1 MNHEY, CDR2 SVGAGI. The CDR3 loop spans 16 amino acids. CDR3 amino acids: CASSYSRTPEATEQYF.

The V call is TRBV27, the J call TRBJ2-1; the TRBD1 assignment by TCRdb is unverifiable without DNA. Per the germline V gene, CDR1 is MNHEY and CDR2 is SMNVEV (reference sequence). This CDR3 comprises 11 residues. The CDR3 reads CASSSGQGQFF.